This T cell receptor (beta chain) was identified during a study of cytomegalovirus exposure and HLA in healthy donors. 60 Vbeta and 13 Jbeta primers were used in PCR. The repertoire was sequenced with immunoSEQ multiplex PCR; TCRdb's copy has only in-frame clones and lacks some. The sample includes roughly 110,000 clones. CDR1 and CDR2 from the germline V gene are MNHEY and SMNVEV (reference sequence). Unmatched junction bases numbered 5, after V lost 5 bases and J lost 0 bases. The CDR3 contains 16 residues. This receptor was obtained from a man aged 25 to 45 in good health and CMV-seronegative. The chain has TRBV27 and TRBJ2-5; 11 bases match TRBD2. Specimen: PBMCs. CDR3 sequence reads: CASSPTSGGYQETQYF. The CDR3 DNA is TGTGCCAGCAGTCCCACTAGCGGGGGCTACCAAGAGACCCAGTACTTC.